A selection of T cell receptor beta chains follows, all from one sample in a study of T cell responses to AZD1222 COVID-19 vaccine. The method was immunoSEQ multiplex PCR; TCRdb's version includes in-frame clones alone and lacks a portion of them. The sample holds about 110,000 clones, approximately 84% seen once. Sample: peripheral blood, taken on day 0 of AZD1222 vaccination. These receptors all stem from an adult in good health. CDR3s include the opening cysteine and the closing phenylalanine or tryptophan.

CASLYRKAVGTEAFF	TRBV28	TRBJ1-1
CASSSTGRHRLF	TRBV28	TRBJ1-4
CASSLATQETQYF	TRBV7-7	TRBJ2-5
CASSLVGGTEAFF	TRBV28	TRBJ1-1
CASSQGRGGWQPQHF	TRBV4-1	TRBJ1-5
CASSRFDQGGTEAFF	TRBV6-5	TRBJ1-1
CASSEGHRDLYGFRSYEQYF	TRBV6-1	TRBJ2-7
CASSVGSSGSFWGREQFF	TRBV9	TRBJ2-1
CASSYQAGWSNPRDTEAFF	TRBV6-2/TRBV6-3	TRBJ1-1
CAIKATGGLNTEAFF	TRBV10-3	TRBJ1-1
CAWSPSFFQPQHF	TRBV30	TRBJ1-5
CSAGLSLGEQYF	TRBV29-1	TRBJ2-7
CASSLVTGGAKQYF	TRBV5-6	TRBJ2-7
CASSPRDFQETQYF	TRBV3-1/TRBV3-2	TRBJ2-5
CSVEEVGEAFF	TRBV29-1	TRBJ1-1
CASSDTYQGVRSGYTF	TRBV6-4	TRBJ1-2
CASSGPGLSNTGELFF	TRBV5-1	TRBJ2-2
CASRLRGGRNTGELFF	TRBV19	TRBJ2-2
CSASPDDRTNQPQHF	TRBV20-1	TRBJ1-5
CASSARDRVDEQYF	TRBV7-8	TRBJ2-7
CASSQLVGSDTQYF	TRBV5-1	TRBJ2-3
CAIRDGGFGYGYTF	TRBV28	TRBJ1-2
CASSPESSYNSPLHF	TRBV7-9	TRBJ1-6
CASSFRETNEKLFF	TRBV6-6	TRBJ1-4
CASSVAVDTQYF	TRBV2	TRBJ2-3
CASSFSNEKLFF	TRBV11-2	TRBJ1-4
CASTQLRDEQFF	TRBV2	TRBJ2-1
CASSSGQGGSYNEQFF	TRBV5-1	TRBJ2-1
CASSQDRGNEQFF	TRBV3-1/TRBV3-2	TRBJ2-1
CASQGGASTEAFF	TRBV10-2	TRBJ1-1
CASSLGQGARTGELFF	TRBV5-8	TRBJ2-2
CASSLGGMGYEQYF	TRBV11-2	TRBJ2-7
CASSSLAGVSEQYF	TRBV5-1	TRBJ2-7
CAWSAGTGGEKLFF	TRBV30	TRBJ1-4
CATQGAGGLTEAFF	TRBV19	TRBJ1-1
CASSLAGPDTQYF	TRBV19	TRBJ2-3
CASNIQGGKEKLFF	TRBV28	TRBJ1-4
CASSIRGGAADTQYF	TRBV19	TRBJ2-3
CASSLTRDTEAFF	TRBV6-4	TRBJ1-1
CASSGGGSYNSPLHF	TRBV28	TRBJ1-6
CASSLGNTIYF	TRBV12-3/TRBV12-4	TRBJ1-3
CASSPTPPGARSYEQYF	TRBV27	TRBJ2-7
CASSPLWAGGMGANVLTF	TRBV18	TRBJ2-6